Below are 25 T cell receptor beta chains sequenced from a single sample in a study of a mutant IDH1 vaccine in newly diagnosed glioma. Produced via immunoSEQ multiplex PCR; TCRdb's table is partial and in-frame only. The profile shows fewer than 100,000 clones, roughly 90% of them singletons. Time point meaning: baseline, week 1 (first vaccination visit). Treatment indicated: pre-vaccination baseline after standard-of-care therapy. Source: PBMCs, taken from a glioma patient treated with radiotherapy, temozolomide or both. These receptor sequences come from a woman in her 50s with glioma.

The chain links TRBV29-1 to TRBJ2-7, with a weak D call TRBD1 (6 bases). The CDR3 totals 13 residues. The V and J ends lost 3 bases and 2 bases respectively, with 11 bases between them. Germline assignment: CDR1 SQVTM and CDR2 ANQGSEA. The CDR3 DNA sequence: TGCAGCGTTGAGGGGGACAAAGCCTACGAGCAGTACTTC. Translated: CSVEGDKAYEQYF.

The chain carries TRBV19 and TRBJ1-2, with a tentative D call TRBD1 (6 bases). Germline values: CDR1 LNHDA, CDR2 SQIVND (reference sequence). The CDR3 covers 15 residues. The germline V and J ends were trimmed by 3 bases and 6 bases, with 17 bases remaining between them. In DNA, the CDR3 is TGTGCCAGTAGTATTCGGGGGGCGCAGGGTAATGGCTACACCTTC. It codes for CASSIRGAQGNGYTF.

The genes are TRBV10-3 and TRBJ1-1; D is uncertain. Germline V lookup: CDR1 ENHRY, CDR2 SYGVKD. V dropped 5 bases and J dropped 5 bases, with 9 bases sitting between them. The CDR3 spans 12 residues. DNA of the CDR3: TGTGCCATCAGTCGGGAGACAACTGAAGCTTTCTTT. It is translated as CAISRETTEAFF.

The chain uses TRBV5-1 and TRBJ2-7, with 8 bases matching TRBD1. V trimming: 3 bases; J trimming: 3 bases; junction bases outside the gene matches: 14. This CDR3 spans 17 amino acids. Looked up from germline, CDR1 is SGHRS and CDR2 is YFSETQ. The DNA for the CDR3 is TGCGCCAGCAGCTCAAACCCCCTAGGACAGGGCTTCTACGAGCAGTACTTC. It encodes CASSSNPLGQGFYEQYF.

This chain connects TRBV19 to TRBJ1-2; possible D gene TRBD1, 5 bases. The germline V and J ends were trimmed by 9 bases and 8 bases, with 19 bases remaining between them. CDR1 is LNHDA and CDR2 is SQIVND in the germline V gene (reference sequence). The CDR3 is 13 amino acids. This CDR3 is CASSPQGFGGYTF. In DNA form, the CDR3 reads TGTGCCAGCTCCCCCCAGGGTTTCGGGGGCTACACCTTC.

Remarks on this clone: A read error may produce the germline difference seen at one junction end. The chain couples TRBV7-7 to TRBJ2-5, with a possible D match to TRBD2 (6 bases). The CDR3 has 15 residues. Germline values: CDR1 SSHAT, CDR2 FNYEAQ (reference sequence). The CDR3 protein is CASSAGDVRDSPQYF. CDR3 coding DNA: TGTGCTAGCAGCGCAGGAGACGTCCGGGACTCCCCCCAGTACTTC.

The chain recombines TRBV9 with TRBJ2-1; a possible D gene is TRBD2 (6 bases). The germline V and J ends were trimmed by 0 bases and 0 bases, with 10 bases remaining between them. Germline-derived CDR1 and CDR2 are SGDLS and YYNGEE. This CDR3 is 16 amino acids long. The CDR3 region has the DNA TGTGCCAGCAGCGTAGGGACTATTAGCTCCTACAATGAGCAGTTCTTC. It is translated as CASSVGTISSYNEQFF.

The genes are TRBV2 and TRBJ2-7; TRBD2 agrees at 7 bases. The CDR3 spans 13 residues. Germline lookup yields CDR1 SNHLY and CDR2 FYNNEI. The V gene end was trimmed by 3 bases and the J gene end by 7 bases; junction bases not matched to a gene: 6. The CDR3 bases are TGTGCCAGCAGTGACCTAGCGGAGGGAGAGCAGTACTTC. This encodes CASSDLAEGEQYF.

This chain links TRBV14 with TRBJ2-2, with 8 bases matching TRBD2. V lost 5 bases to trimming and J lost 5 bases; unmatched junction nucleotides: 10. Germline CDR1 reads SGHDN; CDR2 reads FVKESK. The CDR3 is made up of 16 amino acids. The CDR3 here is CASSGREGGRTGELFF. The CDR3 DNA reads TGTGCCAGCAGCGGTCGGGAGGGAGGACGAACCGGGGAGCTGTTTTTT.

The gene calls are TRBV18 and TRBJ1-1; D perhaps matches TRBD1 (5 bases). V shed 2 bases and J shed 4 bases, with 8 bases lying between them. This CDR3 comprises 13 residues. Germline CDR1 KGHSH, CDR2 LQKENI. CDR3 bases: TGTGCCAGCTCACCAGGGGGGAGCACTGAAGCTTTCTTT. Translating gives CASSPGGSTEAFF.

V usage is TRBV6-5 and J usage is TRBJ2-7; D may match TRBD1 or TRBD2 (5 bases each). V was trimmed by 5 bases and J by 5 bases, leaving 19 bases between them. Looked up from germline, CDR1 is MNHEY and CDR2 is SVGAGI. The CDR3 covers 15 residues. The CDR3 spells CASSPPGTRGHEQYF. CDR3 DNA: TGTGCCAGCAGTCCCCCCGGGACCCGCGGCCACGAGCAGTACTTC.

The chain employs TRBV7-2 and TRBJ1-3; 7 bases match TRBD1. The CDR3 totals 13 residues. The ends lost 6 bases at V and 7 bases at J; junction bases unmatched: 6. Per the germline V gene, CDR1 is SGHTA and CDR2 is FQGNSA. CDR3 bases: TGTGCCAGCAGTAGTACAGGGGCCAACACCATATATTTT. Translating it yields CASSSTGANTIYF.

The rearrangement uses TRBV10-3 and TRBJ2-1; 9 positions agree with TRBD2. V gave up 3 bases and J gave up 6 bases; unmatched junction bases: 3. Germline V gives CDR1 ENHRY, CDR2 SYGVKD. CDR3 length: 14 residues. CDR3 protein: CAISDGTSFNEQFF. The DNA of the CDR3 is TGTGCCATCAGTGACGGGACTAGCTTCAATGAGCAGTTCTTC.

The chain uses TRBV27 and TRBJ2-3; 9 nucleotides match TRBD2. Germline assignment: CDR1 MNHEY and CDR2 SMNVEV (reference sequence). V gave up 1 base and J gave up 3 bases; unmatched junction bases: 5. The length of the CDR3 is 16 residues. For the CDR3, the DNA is TGTGCCAGCAGTTTATTGGGAGCGGGAGGAACAGATACGCAGTATTTT. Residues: CASSLLGAGGTDTQYF.

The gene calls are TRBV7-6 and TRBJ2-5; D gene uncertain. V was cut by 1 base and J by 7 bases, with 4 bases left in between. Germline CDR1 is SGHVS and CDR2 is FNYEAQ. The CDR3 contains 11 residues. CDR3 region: CASSLGGTQYF. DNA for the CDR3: TGTGCCAGCAGCTTAGGGGGGACCCAGTACTTC.

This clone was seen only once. This CDR3 reads CASSYSPGIFYEQYF. DNA for the CDR3: TGTGCCAGCAGTTACTCCCCCGGGATTTTCTACGAGCAGTACTTC. This chain uses TRBV6-5 with TRBJ2-7, with D perhaps matching TRBD2 (5 bases). Trimming stripped 0 bases from V and 3 bases from J, with 12 bases between. Per germline, CDR1 MNHEY and CDR2 SVGAGI. This CDR3 contains 15 residues.

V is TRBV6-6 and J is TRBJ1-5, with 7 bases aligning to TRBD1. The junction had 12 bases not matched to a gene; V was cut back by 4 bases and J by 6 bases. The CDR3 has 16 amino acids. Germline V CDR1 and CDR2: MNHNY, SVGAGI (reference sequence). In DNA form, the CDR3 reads TGTGCCAGCAGTTCCACGACGCCCCAGGGGGGTCAGCCCCAGCATTTT. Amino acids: CASSSTTPQGGQPQHF.

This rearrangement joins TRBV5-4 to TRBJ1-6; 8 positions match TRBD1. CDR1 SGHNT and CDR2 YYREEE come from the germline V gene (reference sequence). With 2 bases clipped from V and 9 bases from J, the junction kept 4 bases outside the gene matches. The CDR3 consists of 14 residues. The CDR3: CASSLQGVVSPLHF. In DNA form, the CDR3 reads TGTGCCAGCAGCTTACAGGGGGTAGTTTCACCCCTCCACTTT.

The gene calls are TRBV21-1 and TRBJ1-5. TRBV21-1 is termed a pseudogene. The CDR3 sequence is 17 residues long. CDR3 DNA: TGTGCCAGCAGCAAAGAAGGAGCAGCCTCCTGCAATCAGCCCCAGCATTTT. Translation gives CASSKEGAASCNQPQHF.

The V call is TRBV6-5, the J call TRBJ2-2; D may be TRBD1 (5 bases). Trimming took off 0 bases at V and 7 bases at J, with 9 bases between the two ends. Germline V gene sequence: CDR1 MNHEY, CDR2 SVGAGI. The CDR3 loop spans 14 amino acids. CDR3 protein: CASSYSWGNGELFF. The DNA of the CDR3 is TGTGCCAGCAGTTACTCTTGGGGCAACGGGGAGCTGTTTTTT.

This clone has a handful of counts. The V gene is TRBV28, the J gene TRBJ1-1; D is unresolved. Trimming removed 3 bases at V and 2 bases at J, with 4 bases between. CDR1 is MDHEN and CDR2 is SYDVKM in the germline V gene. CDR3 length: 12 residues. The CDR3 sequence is CASSFLNTEAFF. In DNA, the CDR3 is TGTGCCAGCAGTTTTCTTAACACTGAAGCTTTCTTT.

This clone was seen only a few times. The CDR3: CATQRVRGEKLFF. The DNA for the CDR3 is TGTGCCACCCAGCGGGTGCGGGGGGAAAAACTGTTTTTT. J is TRBJ1-4 and V is TRBV7-9, with TRBD1 as a possible D gene (5 bases). CDR3 length equals 13 residues. Germline V gene sequence: CDR1 SEHNR, CDR2 FQNEAQ (reference sequence). V was pared by 10 bases and J by 8 bases, with 17 bases between.

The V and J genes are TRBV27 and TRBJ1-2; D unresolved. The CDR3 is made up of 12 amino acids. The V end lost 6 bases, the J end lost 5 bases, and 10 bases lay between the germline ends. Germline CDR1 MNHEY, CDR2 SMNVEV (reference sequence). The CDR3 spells CASSPSPYGYTF. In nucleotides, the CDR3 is TGTGCCAGCAGCCCCTCCCCTTATGGCTACACCTTC.

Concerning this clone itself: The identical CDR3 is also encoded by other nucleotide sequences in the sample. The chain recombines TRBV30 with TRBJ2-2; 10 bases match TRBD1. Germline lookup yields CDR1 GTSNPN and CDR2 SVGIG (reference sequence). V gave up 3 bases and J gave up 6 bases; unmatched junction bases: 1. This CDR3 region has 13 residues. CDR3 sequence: CAWRGQGAGELFF. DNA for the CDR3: TGTGCCTGGAGAGGACAGGGGGCCGGGGAGCTGTTTTTT.

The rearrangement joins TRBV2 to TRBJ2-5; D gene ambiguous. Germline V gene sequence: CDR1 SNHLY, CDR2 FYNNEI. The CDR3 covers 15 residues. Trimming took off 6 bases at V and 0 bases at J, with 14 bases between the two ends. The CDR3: CASRNPIINQETQYF. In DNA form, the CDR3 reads TGTGCCAGCAGGAACCCCATCATAAACCAAGAGACCCAGTACTTC. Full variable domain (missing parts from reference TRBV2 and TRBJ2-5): EPEVTQTPSHQVTQMGQEVILRCVPISNHLYFYWYRQILGQKVEFLVSFYNNEISEKSEIFDDQFSVERPDGSNFTLKIRSTKLEDSAMYFCASRNPIINQETQYFGPGTRLLVL.